A selection of T cell receptor beta chains follows, all from one sample in a study of cytomegalovirus exposure and HLA in healthy donors. Sequencing was performed with immunoSEQ multiplex PCR; in TCRdb, only in-frame clones are kept and a portion is missing. The sample contains about 160,000 clones, more than 70% of which appear only once. Sequencing used PBMCs. These receptors were collected from a man aged 25-45 years in good health and CMV-seronegative. The CDR3 runs from the conserved cysteine through the conserved F or W. A D gene is named only where the DNA matches it firmly. Clone size is not always given. Where it is, it says once, few, many or a class for expanded clones.

clone_size	j_call	d_call	cdr3_length	v_call	cdr3_aa	cdr3_nt
-	TRBJ2-7	-	14	TRBV7-6	CASSKQGSSYEQYF	TGTGCCAGCAGCAAACAGGGTAGTAGCTACGAGCAGTACTTC
-	TRBJ1-6	TRBD1	13	TRBV27	CASSLGQDSPLHF	TGTGCCAGCAGTCTGGGACAGGATTCACCCCTCCACTTT
-	TRBJ1-3	-	15	TRBV7-8	CASSLAGGSGNTIYF	TGTGCCAGCAGCTTAGCAGGCGGAAGTGGAAACACCATATATTTT
-	TRBJ2-7	TRBD2	19	TRBV28	CASSPTDSLPRGGRYEQYF	TGTGCCAGCAGCCCCACCGACAGTCTCCCCCGCGGCGGGAGATACGAGCAGTACTTC
-	TRBJ1-2	TRBD1	14	TRBV29-1	CSVLSGTGPYGYTF	TGCAGCGTCCTTTCCGGGACAGGTCCCTATGGCTACACCTTC
-	TRBJ2-7	TRBD2	15	TRBV7-9	CASSLAGGRVGEQYF	TGTGCCAGCAGCTTAGCGGGCGGGAGAGTTGGCGAGCAGTACTTC
few	TRBJ1-4	-	13	TRBV7-9	CASSLDRVEKLFF	TGTGCCAGCAGCTTAGACAGGGTCGAAAAACTGTTTTTT
-	TRBJ2-2	TRBD1	18	TRBV10-3	CAISGKTGGRSNTGELFF	TGTGCCATCAGTGGAAAGACAGGGGGCCGTTCGAACACCGGGGAGCTGTTTTTT
once	TRBJ2-7	TRBD2	16	TRBV5-1	CASSWNSGDLSYEQYF	TGCGCCAGCAGCTGGAACAGCGGGGACCTCTCCTACGAGCAGTACTTC
-	TRBJ2-7	TRBD1	15	TRBV5-1	CASSFSGTVAYEQYF	TGCGCCAGCAGCTTCTCCGGGACAGTGGCGTACGAGCAGTACTTC
-	TRBJ2-7	-	14	TRBV12-5	CASGLLGESYEQYF	TGTGCTAGTGGCCTATTAGGAGAATCCTACGAGCAGTACTTC